This TCR beta chain was sequenced in a study of response to subunit inactivated influenza vaccine. Study-wide results and caveats: The authors put forward the suggestion that each seasonal influenza vaccination may bring in only a limited number of new T cells.

The CDR3 is 14 residues long. The germline CDR1 and CDR2 sequences are SGHRS and YFSETQ. Trimming at V came to 4 bases and at J to 8 bases, leaving 6 bases not matched to a gene. At least ten counts were recorded for this clonotype. Its antigen remains unidentified. TCRdb itself ran the RT-PCR reads through MiXCR, one entry per CDR3 protein. Of under 800,000 distinct CDR3 sequences listed, about 14% are singletons. The genes are TRBV5-1 and TRBJ1-2; 12 bases are a match to TRBD1. Sequenced material: PBMCs from blood, taken roughly 15 days before vaccination. This sequence was found in a man between 45 and 60 years old who received an inactivated influenza vaccine. The CDR3 here is CASSPGTGGVGYTF. The CDR3 DNA reads TGCGCCAGCAGCCCCGGGACAGGGGGCGTCGGCTACACCTTC. Supplemented by reference TRBV5-1 and TRBJ1-2, the full variable domain reads KAGVTQTPRYLIKTRGQQVTLSCSPISGHRSVSWYQQTPGQGLQFLFEYFSETQRNKGNFPGRFSGRQFSNSRSEMNVSTLELGDSALYLCASSPGTGGVGYTFGSGTRLTVV.